Each of the 24 T cell receptor beta chains below was sequenced from the same sample in a study of Ad26.COV2.S vaccination and SARS-CoV-2 variants. Treatment of the sample: around 19 received Ad26.COV2.S at low or high dose, single or two shots; 5 received placebo; per-sample allocation not given. The investigators took samples on day 63 after the first vaccine or placebo injection. TCRdb's copy holds only in-frame clones and misses some; the assay was immunoSEQ multiplex PCR. Among roughly 320,000 clones listed, around 90% were seen once. Sample: peripheral blood, taken in a trial of Ad26.COV2.S vaccine versus placebo. The source of these receptors is a person between 18 and 60 years old who received the Ad26.COV2.S COVID-19 vaccine or a placebo.

V gene TRBV20-1 combines with J gene TRBJ2-3, with D tentatively TRBD2 (5 bases). Trimming cost V 7 bases and J 6 bases, with 11 bases left between them. The CDR3 loop spans 11 amino acids. Germline loops: CDR1 DFQATT, CDR2 SNEGSKA (reference sequence). The CDR3 DNA reads TGCAGTGTGTTACTAGGGGATACGCAGTATTTT. Amino acids: CSVLLGDTQYF.

The chain couples TRBV7-9 to TRBJ2-3, with D possibly matching TRBD2 (5 bases). V lost 5 bases and J lost 1, with 16 bases in between. Germline loops: CDR1 SEHNR, CDR2 FQNEAQ (reference sequence). The CDR3 has 16 residues. The CDR3 protein is CASSPGEGPGTDTQYF. The CDR3 nucleotides read TGTGCCAGCAGCCCCGGGGAAGGCCCTGGCACAGATACGCAGTATTTT.

This chain joins TRBV7-9 and TRBJ2-5; a possible D gene is TRBD2 (5 bases). Trimming stripped 2 bases from V and 4 bases from J, with 20 bases between. The germline V gene encodes CDR1 SEHNR and CDR2 FQNEAQ (reference sequence). The CDR3 has 17 residues. CDR3 amino acids: CASSLWAALRRSETQYF. The CDR3 DNA reads TGTGCCAGCAGCTTATGGGCAGCCCTACGGAGGTCAGAGACCCAGTACTTC.

This clone was detected only once. The rearrangement links TRBV5-1 to TRBJ2-1; D assignment may be TRBD1 or TRBD2 (6 bases each). Trimming pared 6 bases from V and 5 bases from J, leaving 15 bases between. The CDR3 has 14 amino acids. Per germline, CDR1 SGHRS and CDR2 YFSETQ. The CDR3 nucleotides read TGCGCCAGCACAGGGGACTCTCTGAACAATGAGCAGTTCTTC. It encodes CASTGDSLNNEQFF.

This clone was seen a single time. The chain uses TRBV7-2 and TRBJ2-2; TRBD2 is a possible D gene (6 bases). Trimming shortened V by 6 bases and J by 3 bases, and 14 bases separated the two germline ends. Germline V CDR1 and CDR2: SGHTA, FQGNSA. The CDR3 totals 15 residues. CDR3 coding DNA: TGTGCCAGCAGGGAATTGGGGGGTGACACCGGGGAGCTGTTTTTT. Translating it yields CASRELGGDTGELFF.

The chain couples TRBV5-6 to TRBJ1-2, with D unclear. CDR3 length: 11 residues. The germline V gene encodes CDR1 SGHDT and CDR2 YYEEEE. Trimming removed 2 bases at V and 3 bases at J, with 2 bases between. The CDR3 sequence: CASSFYYGYTF. The CDR3 nucleotides read TGTGCCAGCAGCTTTTACTATGGCTACACCTTC.

This clone has only one observation. V usage is TRBV10-3 and J usage is TRBJ1-1; 7 bases match TRBD1. This CDR3 comprises 14 residues. CDR1 ENHRY and CDR2 SYGVKD come from the germline V gene. The V gene end was trimmed by 5 bases and the J gene end by 5 bases; junction bases not matched to a gene: 8. In DNA, the CDR3 is TGTGCCATCAGTATAACAGGGGCGGGGACTGAAGCTTTCTTT. It specifies CAISITGAGTEAFF.

This clone was counted only a few times. The V call is TRBV6-5, the J call TRBJ1-2; D gene uncertain. This CDR3 is 13 amino acids long. The germline V and J ends were trimmed by 0 bases and 8 bases, with 10 bases remaining between them. Germline V gives CDR1 MNHEY, CDR2 SVGAGI. In DNA, the CDR3 is TGTGCCAGCAGTTACTCGAACGGGTGGGGCTACACCTTC. This codes for CASSYSNGWGYTF.

As regards this clone: The same CDR3 also results from other DNA sequences found in this sample. The chain recombines TRBV3-1 (or the pseudogene TRBV3-2) with TRBJ1-5, with D unresolved. The CDR3 is 15 amino acids. The germline gives CDR1 LGHDT, CDR2 YNNKEL (reference sequence). V lost 3 bases to trimming and J lost 1 base, with 10 bases between them. The CDR3 spells CASSQGGNSNQPQHF. The DNA of the CDR3 is TGTGCCAGCAGCCAGGGAGGGAACAGCAATCAGCCCCAGCATTTT.

This chain links TRBV19 with TRBJ1-1; no reliable D call. With 1 base removed from V and 3 bases from J, the gap between germline ends came to 12 bases. Germline values: CDR1 LNHDA, CDR2 SQIVND (reference sequence). The CDR3 is 15 amino acids. CDR3 bases: TGTGCCAGTAGTATAGCCCTCGGGTCTTACACTGAAGCTTTCTTT. This gives the protein CASSIALGSYTEAFF. Using reference TRBV19 and TRBJ1-1 for the parts outside the CDR3, the full variable domain is DGGITQSPKYLFRKEGQNVTLSCEQNLNHDAMYWYRQDPGQGLRLIYYSQIVNDFQKGDIAEGYSVSREKKESFPLTVTSAQKNPTAFYLCASSIALGSYTEAFFGQGTRLTVV.

V and J are TRBV7-9 and TRBJ1-1; maybe TRBD1 (5 bases). V was cut by 1 base and J by 9 bases, with 15 bases left in between. The CDR3 has 14 residues. Germline CDR1 is SEHNR and CDR2 is FQNEAQ (reference sequence). The CDR3 loop reads CASSLGARVDKAFF. The CDR3 bases are TGTGCCAGCAGCTTAGGAGCCAGGGTGGATAAAGCTTTCTTT. Together with reference TRBV7-9 and TRBJ1-1, the CDR3 gives the full variable domain: DTGVSQNPRHKITKRGQNVTFRCDPISEHNRLYWYRQTLGQGPEFLTYFQNEAQLEKSRLLSDRFSAERPKGSFSTLEIQRTEQGDSAMYLCASSLGARVDKAFFGQGTRLTVV.

The chain recombines TRBV2 with TRBJ1-2; D is unclear. Germline-derived CDR1 and CDR2 are SNHLY and FYNNEI. Trimming removed 7 bases from V and 6 bases from J, with 21 bases in between. This CDR3 has 15 residues. The CDR3 DNA reads as TGTGCCAGCACTCAGGTCGGAGGAAGCATTCATGGCTACACCTTC. As protein: CASTQVGGSIHGYTF.

Only one count was recorded for this clone. V usage is TRBV30 and J usage is TRBJ1-1; D ambiguous. The CDR3 is 13 amino acids. Looked up from germline, CDR1 is GTSNPN and CDR2 is SVGIG (reference sequence). V was pared by 4 bases and J by 1 base, with 10 bases between. The CDR3 DNA reads as TGTGCCTGGAACCCGGACGGGAACACTGAAGCTTTCTTT. The encoded protein is CAWNPDGNTEAFF.

The CDR3 DNA sequence: TGTGCCAGCAGCCCGACATACAGGGGCCCAGATACGCAGTATTTT. This translates into CASSPTYRGPDTQYF. The chain is built from TRBV7-2 and TRBJ2-3; 7 bases align to TRBD1. The germline gives CDR1 SGHTA, CDR2 FQGNSA. V gave up 5 bases and J gave up 4 bases; unmatched junction bases: 9. This CDR3 spans 15 amino acids.

The rearrangement links TRBV7-9 to TRBJ1-1; unclear D gene. The CDR3 loop spans 12 amino acids. V lost 5 bases and J 7 bases, leaving 11 bases between the germline ends. CDR1 and CDR2 from the germline V gene are SEHNR and FQNEAQ (reference sequence). The CDR3 spells CASSAPGGEAFF. The CDR3 bases are TGTGCCAGCAGCGCACCGGGTGGTGAAGCTTTCTTT.

V gene TRBV15 combines with J gene TRBJ1-5; D perhaps matches TRBD1 (5 bases). This CDR3 spans 15 amino acids. V was clipped by 5 bases and J by 1 base, with 12 bases between them. Germline lookup yields CDR1 LNHNV and CDR2 YYDKDF (reference sequence). In DNA form, the CDR3 reads TGTGCCACCAGCGACAGCCAGGGAAGCAATCAGCCCCAGCATTTT. Its translation is CATSDSQGSNQPQHF.

This rearrangement joins TRBV19 to TRBJ2-3; perhaps TRBD1 as D (6 bases). The ends were cut back, 7 bases at V and 1 base at J, with 12 bases in the middle. CDR1 LNHDA and CDR2 SQIVND come from the germline V gene (reference sequence). The CDR3 contains 14 residues. CDR3 bases: TGTGCCAGTATCTCGGGACAACGCACAGATACGCAGTATTTT. Protein: CASISGQRTDTQYF. The full variable domain, its missing parts supplied by reference TRBV19 and TRBJ2-3, is DGGITQSPKYLFRKEGQNVTLSCEQNLNHDAMYWYRQDPGQGLRLIYYSQIVNDFQKGDIAEGYSVSREKKESFPLTVTSAQKNPTAFYLCASISGQRTDTQYFGPGTRLTVL.

The chain employs TRBV7-6 and TRBJ2-7, with D uncertain. The CDR3 has 12 amino acids. The V end was cut by 1 base, the J end by 5 bases, with 6 bases between. Per germline, CDR1 SGHVS and CDR2 FNYEAQ. CDR3 DNA sequence: TGTGCCAGCAGCTTAGGCGACCACGAGCAGTACTTC. Translated, it gives CASSLGDHEQYF.

This clone was detected only a few times. The chain couples TRBV7-2 to TRBJ1-5; D is perhaps TRBD1 (6 bases). The CDR3 runs to 15 residues. The germline V and J ends were trimmed by 3 bases and 5 bases, with 14 bases remaining between them. Germline V lookup: CDR1 SGHTA, CDR2 FQGNSA. In nucleotides, the CDR3 is TGTGCCAGCAGCTTTGGAGGGGGAGCGGATCAGCCCCAGCATTTT. This codes for CASSFGGGADQPQHF.

V usage is TRBV6-5 and J usage is TRBJ1-5, with D unresolved. V lost 3 bases and J lost 5, with 11 bases in between. This CDR3 comprises 14 residues. Germline assignment: CDR1 MNHEY and CDR2 SVGAGI. The CDR3 protein is CASSYSGAHQPQHF. The CDR3 nucleotides are TGTGCCAGCAGTTATAGTGGTGCCCATCAGCCCCAGCATTTT.

The V call is TRBV29-1, the J call TRBJ1-2; 8 nucleotides align to TRBD1. Germline CDR1 reads SQVTM; CDR2 reads ANQGSEA. This CDR3 is built from 15 residues. V was pared by 4 bases and J by 4 bases, with 11 bases of the junction left unmatched. Here the CDR3 reads CSVGSGGAFSYGYTF. The DNA for the CDR3 is TGCAGCGTTGGCTCAGGGGGCGCTTTCAGCTATGGCTACACCTTC.

This clone was picked up one time. The chain uses TRBV7-2 and TRBJ2-1; weak D call: TRBD1 (5 bases). The CDR3 is 16 residues long. The ends were cut back, 3 bases at V and 0 bases at J, with 12 bases in the middle. The germline gives CDR1 SGHTA, CDR2 FQGNSA. The CDR3 DNA reads as TGTGCCAGCAGCTTGGTAGGGGCCGTCTCCTACAATGAGCAGTTCTTC. Translated, it gives CASSLVGAVSYNEQFF.

For this clone: Other DNA variants within this sample encode the same CDR3. The chain employs TRBV6-5 and TRBJ1-3, with no clear D. CDR3 length equals 15 residues. Trimming cost V 0 bases and J 4 bases, with 10 bases left between them. The germline CDR1 and CDR2 sequences are MNHEY and SVGAGI. The chain's CDR3 is CASSYSTGSGNTIYF. The CDR3 DNA follows: TGTGCCAGCAGTTACTCGACGGGCTCAGGAAACACCATATATTTT.

The chain employs TRBV9 and TRBJ2-2, with D perhaps assigned TRBD1 or TRBD2 (5 bases each). Trimming left V 1 base short and J 7 bases short, with 11 bases between. The CDR3 has 14 amino acids. Germline V gene data show CDR1 as SGDLS and CDR2 as YYNGEE. The DNA for the CDR3 is TGTGCCAGCAGCGTACGGGGCGCGAACGGGGAGCTGTTTTTT. As protein: CASSVRGANGELFF.